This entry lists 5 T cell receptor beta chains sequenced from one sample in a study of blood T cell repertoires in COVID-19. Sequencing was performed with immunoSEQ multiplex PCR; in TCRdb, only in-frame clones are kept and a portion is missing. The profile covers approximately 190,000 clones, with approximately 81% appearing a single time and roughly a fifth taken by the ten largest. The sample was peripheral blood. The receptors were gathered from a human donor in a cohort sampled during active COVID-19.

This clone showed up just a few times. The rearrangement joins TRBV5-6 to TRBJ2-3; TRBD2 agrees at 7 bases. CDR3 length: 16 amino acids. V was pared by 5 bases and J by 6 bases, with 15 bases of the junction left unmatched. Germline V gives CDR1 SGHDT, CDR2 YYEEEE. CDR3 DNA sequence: TGTGCCAGCAGTCCGAGAGCGGCAGGGAGGGTGGATACGCAGTATTTT. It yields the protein CASSPRAAGRVDTQYF.

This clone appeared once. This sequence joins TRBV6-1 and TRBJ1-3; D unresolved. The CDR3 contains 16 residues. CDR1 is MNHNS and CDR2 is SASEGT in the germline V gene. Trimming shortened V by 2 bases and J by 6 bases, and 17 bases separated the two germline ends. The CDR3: CASSESESGLENTIYF. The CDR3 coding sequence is TGTGCCAGCAGTGAATCCGAGTCGGGGTTGGAAAACACCATATATTTT.

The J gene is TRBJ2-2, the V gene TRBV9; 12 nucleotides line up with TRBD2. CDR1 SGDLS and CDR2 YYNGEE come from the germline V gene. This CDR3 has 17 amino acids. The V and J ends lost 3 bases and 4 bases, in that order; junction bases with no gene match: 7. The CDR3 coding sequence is TGTGCCAGCAGCGCCCTAGCGGGGGGGCCGATCACCGGGGAGCTGTTTTTT. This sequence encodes CASSALAGGPITGELFF. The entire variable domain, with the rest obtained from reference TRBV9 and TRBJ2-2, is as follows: DSGVTQTPKHLITATGQRVTLRCSPRSGDLSVYWYQQSLDQGLQFLIQYYNGEERAKGNILERFSAQQFPDLHSELNLSSLELGDSALYFCASSALAGGPITGELFFGEGSRLTVL.

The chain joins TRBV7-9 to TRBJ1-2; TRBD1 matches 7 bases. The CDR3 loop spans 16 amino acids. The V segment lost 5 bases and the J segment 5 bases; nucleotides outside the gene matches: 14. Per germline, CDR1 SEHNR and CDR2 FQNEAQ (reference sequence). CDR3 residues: CASSPKVDRAEYGYTF. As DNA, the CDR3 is TGTGCCAGCAGCCCCAAAGTCGACAGGGCAGAGTATGGCTACACCTTC.

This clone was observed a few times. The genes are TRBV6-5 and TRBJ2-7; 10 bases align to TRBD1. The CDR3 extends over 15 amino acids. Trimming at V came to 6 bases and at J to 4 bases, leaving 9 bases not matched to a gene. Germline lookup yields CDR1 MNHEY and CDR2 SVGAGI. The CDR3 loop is CASRGRQGAYYEQYV. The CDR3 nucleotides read TGTGCCAGCAGGGGGAGACAGGGGGCCTATTACGAGCAGTACGTC.